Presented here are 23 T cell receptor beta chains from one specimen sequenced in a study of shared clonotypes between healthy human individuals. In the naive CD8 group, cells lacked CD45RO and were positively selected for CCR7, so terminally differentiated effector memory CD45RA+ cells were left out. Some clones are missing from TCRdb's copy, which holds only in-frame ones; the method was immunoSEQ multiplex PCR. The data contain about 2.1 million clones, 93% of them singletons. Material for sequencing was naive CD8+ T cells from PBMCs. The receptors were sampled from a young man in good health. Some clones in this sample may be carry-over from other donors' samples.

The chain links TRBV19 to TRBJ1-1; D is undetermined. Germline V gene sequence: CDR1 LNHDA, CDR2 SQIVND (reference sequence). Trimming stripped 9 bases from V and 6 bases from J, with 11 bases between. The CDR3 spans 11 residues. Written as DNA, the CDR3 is TGTGCCAGCCGGGGTCCCCCTGAAGCTTTCTTT. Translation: CASRGPPEAFF.

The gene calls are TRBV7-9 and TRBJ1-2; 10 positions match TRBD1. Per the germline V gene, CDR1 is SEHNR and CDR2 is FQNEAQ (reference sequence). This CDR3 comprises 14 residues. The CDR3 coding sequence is TGTGCATGGGGACAGGGGACCTCGAACTATGGCTACACCTTC. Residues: CAWGQGTSNYGYTF.

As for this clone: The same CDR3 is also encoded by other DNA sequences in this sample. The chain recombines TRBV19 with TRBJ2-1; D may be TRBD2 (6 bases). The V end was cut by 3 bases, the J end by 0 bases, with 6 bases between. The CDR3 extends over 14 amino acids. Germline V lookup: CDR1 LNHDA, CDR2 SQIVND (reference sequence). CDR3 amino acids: CASSIGGSYNEQFF. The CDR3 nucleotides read TGTGCCAGTAGTATCGGGGGCTCCTACAATGAGCAGTTCTTC. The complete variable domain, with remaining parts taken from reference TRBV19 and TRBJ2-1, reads DGGITQSPKYLFRKEGQNVTLSCEQNLNHDAMYWYRQDPGQGLRLIYYSQIVNDFQKGDIAEGYSVSREKKESFPLTVTSAQKNPTAFYLCASSIGGSYNEQFFGPGTRLTVL.

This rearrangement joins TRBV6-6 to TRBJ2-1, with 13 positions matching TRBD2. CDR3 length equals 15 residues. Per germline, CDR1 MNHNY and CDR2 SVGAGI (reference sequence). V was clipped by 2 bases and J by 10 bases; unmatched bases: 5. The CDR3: CASSYGAGLAGEQFF. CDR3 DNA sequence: TGTGCCAGCAGTTACGGAGCGGGACTAGCGGGAGAGCAGTTCTTC.

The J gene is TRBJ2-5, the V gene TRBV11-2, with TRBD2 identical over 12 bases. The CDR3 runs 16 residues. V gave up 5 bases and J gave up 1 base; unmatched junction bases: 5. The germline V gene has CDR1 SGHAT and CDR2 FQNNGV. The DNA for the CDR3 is TGTGCCAGCAGCCACAGGACTAGCGGGGTCCAAGAGACCCAGTACTTC. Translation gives CASSHRTSGVQETQYF.

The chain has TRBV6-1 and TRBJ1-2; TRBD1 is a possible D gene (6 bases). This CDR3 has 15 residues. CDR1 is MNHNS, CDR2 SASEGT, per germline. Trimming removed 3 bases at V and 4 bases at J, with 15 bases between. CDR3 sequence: CASSDGGRIAYGYTF. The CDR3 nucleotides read TGTGCCAGCAGTGACGGGGGGCGCATTGCCTATGGCTACACCTTC.

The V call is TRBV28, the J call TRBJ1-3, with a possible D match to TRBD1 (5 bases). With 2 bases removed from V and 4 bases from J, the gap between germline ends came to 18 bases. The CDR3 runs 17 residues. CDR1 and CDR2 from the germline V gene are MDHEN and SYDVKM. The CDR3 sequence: CASSLQGRGMRGNTIYF. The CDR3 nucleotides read TGTGCCAGCAGTTTACAGGGTAGAGGGATGCGGGGAAACACCATATATTTT.

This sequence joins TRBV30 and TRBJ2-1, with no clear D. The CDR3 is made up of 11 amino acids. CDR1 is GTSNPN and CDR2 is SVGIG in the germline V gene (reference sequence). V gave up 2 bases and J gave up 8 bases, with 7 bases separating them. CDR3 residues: CAWSIKHEQFF. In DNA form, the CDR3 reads TGTGCCTGGAGTATAAAGCATGAGCAGTTCTTC.

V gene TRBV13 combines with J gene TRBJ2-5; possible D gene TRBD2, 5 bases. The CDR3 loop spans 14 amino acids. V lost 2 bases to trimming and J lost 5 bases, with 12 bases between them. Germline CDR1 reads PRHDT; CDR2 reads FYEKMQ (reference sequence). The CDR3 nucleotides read TGTGCCAGCAGCTTACGGGGTCCGCGGGAGACCCAGTACTTC. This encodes CASSLRGPRETQYF.

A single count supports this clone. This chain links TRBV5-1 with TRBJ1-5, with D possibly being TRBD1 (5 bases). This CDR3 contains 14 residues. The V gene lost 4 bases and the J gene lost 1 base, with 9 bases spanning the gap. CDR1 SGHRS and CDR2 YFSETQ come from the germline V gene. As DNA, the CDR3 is TGCGCCAGCAGCGCGGGACCGAGCAATCAGCCCCAGCATTTT. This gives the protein CASSAGPSNQPQHF.

CDR3 bases: TGTGCCAGCAGCGACCTCAGACTAGCGGGAGACTACAATGAGCAGTTCTTC. Translation gives CASSDLRLAGDYNEQFF. This chain links TRBV2 with TRBJ2-1; 12 positions match TRBD2. The germline gives CDR1 SNHLY, CDR2 FYNNEI. The CDR3 sequence is 17 residues long. V lost 6 bases to trimming and J lost 3 bases; unmatched junction nucleotides: 9.

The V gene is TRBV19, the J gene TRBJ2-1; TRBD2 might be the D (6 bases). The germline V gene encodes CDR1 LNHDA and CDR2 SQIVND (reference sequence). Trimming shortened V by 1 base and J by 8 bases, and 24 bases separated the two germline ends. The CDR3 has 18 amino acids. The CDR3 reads CASSIVRAGTSLGDEQFF. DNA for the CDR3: TGTGCCAGTAGTATAGTTCGGGCTGGCACTAGCTTGGGCGATGAGCAGTTCTTC.

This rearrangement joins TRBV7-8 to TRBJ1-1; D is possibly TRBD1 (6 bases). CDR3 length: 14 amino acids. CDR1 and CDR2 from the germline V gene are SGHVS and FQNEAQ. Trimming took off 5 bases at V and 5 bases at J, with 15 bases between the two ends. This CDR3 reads CASSLEKGETEAFF. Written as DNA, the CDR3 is TGTGCCAGCAGCCTAGAGAAGGGGGAGACTGAAGCTTTCTTT.

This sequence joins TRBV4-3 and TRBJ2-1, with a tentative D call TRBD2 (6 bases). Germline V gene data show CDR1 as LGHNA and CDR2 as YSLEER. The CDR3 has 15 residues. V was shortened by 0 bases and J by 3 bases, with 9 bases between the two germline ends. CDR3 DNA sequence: TGCGCCAGCAGCCAAGATACGGGGGACTACAATGAGCAGTTCTTC. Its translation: CASSQDTGDYNEQFF.

CDR3 in DNA: TGTGCCAGCAGCTTAGATGTCACTTACTATGGCTACACCTTC. Residues: CASSLDVTYYGYTF. The V call is TRBV7-9, the J call TRBJ1-2; D not resolved. CDR1 and CDR2 (germline): SEHNR, FQNEAQ (reference sequence). The V gene lost 1 base and the J gene lost 3 bases, with 9 bases spanning the gap. CDR3 size: 14 residues.

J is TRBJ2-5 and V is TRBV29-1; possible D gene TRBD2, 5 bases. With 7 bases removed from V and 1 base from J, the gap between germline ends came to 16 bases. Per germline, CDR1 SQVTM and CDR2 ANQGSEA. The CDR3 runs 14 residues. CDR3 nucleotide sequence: TGCAGCGCTTTCGGTCCGGGGATCCAAGAGACCCAGTACTTC. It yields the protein CSAFGPGIQETQYF.

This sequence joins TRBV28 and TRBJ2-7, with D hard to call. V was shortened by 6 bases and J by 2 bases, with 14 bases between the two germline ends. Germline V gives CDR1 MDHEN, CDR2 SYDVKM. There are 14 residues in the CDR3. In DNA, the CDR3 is TGTGCCAGCAGCAGGATGCCGGCGGCCTACGAGCAGTACTTC. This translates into CASSRMPAAYEQYF.

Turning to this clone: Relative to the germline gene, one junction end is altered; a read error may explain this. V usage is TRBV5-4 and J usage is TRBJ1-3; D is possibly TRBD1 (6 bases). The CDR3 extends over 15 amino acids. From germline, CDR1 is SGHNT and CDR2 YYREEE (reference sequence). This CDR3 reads CASNLATGPGNTIYF. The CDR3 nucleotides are TGTGCCAGCAACTTGGCAACAGGGCCAGGAAACACCATATATTTT.

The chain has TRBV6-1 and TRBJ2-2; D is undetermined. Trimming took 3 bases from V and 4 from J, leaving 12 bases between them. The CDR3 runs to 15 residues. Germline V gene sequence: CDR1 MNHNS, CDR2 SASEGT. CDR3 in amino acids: CASSDSGAGTGELFF. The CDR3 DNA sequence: TGTGCCAGCAGTGATTCCGGAGCTGGCACCGGGGAGCTGTTTTTT.

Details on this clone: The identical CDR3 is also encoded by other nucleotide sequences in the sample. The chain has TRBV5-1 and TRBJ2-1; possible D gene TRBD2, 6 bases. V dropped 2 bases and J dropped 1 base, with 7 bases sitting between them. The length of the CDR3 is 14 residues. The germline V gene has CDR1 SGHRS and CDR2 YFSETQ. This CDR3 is CASSFSGSYNEQFF. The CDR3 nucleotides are TGCGCCAGCAGCTTTAGCGGTTCCTACAATGAGCAGTTCTTC. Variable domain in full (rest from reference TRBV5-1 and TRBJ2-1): KAGVTQTPRYLIKTRGQQVTLSCSPISGHRSVSWYQQTPGQGLQFLFEYFSETQRNKGNFPGRFSGRQFSNSRSEMNVSTLELGDSALYLCASSFSGSYNEQFFGPGTRLTVL.

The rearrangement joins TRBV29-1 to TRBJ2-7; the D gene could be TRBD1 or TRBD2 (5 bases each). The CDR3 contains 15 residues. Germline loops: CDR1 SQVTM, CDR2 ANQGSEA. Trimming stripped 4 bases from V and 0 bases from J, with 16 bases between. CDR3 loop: CSVVPGLPHSYEQYF. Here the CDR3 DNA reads TGCAGCGTTGTCCCGGGGCTTCCGCACTCCTACGAGCAGTACTTC.

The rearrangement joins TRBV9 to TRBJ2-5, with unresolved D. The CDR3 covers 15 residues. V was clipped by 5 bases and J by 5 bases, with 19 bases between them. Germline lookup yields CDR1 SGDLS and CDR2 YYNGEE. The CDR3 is CASSTLAAKGETQYF. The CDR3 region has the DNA TGTGCCAGCAGTACCCTGGCGGCTAAAGGGGAGACCCAGTACTTC.

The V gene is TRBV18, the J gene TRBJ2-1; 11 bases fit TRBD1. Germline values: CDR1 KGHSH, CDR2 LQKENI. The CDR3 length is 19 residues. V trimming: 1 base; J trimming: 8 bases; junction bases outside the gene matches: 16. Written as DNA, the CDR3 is TGTGCCAGCTCACCACGGGGATTGGTCTTAGGACAGGGGGCCGATGAGCAGTTCTTC. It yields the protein CASSPRGLVLGQGADEQFF.